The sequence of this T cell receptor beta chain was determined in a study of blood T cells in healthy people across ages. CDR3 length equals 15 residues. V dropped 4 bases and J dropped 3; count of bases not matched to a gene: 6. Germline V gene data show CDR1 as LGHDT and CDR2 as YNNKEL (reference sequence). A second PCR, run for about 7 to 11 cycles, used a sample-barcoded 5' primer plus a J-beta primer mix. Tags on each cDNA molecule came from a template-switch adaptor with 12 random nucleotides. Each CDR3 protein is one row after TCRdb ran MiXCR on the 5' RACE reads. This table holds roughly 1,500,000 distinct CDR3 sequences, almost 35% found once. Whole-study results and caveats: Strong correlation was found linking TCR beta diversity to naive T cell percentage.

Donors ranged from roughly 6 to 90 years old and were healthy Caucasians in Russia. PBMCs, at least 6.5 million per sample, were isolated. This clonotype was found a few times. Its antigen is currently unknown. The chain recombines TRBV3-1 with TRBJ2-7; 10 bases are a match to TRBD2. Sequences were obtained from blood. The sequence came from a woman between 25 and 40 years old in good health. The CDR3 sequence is CASSPSSGGGYEQYF. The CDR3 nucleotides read TGTGCCAGCAGCCCATCTAGCGGGGGTGGCTACGAGCAGTACTTC.